This TCR beta chain was found in a study of cytomegalovirus exposure and HLA in healthy donors. Findings of the study overall: In a later analysis, TCR beta V- and J-gene trimming was associated with a missense DCLRE1C variant. TCR beta V segments were, for the most part, productive about 87% or about 30% of the time in an earlier analysis.

Primers included in the PCR were 60 Vbeta and 13 Jbeta primers. Measured with immunoSEQ multiplex PCR; TCRdb has only the in-frame clones, and not every one. This table holds 91,000 or so clones. V lost 4 bases to trimming and J lost 8 bases, with 20 bases between them. The CDR3 runs to 15 residues. CDR1 is MGHRA and CDR2 is YSYEKL in the germline V gene. Donors likely had unrecorded immune exposures despite being nominally healthy when sampled. Turning to this clone: Its antigen is not known.

This clonotype originated in a woman in her 30s in good health and CMV-seronegative. What was sequenced was PBMCs. This chain links TRBV4-1 with TRBJ1-1; no definite D call. This CDR3 reads CASSPRKRGLTEAFF. As DNA, the CDR3 is TGCGCCAGCAGCCCTCGGAAGAGAGGTCTGACGGAAGCTTTCTTT.